This entry lists 28 T cell receptor beta chains sequenced from one sample in a study of cytomegalovirus exposure and HLA in healthy donors (dated by TCRdb to the late 2010s). The library was generated by the immunoSEQ multiplex PCR assay. A mixture of 60 forward primers for TCR Vbeta segments and 13 reverse primers for TCR Jbeta segments was used in the multiplex PCR. TCRdb provides this immuneACCESS table in a form limited to in-frame rearrangements. Some clones are lacking; in checked studies, under half of them reflect an unresolved V gene, and why the rest are absent is not known. The sample contains 150,000 to 180,000 clones, 65% to 80% of them found a single time. Approximately 2.8% of the sample is in the top ten clones. Sequencing was performed on PBMCs. These receptors all come from a man between 18 and 35 years old in good health and CMV-seronegative.

This chain joins TRBV5-4 and TRBJ2-5; maybe TRBD1 (5 bases). Per germline, CDR1 SGHNT and CDR2 YYREEE (reference sequence). The V end was cut by 1 base, the J end by 5 bases, with 12 bases between. This CDR3 contains 14 residues. The CDR3 DNA follows: TGTGCCAGCAGCTTGCCAGGGCGAGAGGAGACCCAGTACTTC. This encodes CASSLPGREETQYF.

The chain uses TRBV25-1 and TRBJ1-4; TRBD1 aligns across 9 bases. The CDR3 has 14 residues. Germline values: CDR1 MGHDK, CDR2 SYGVNS. With V trimmed by 5 bases and J by 8 bases, 6 bases remained unmatched. The CDR3 reads CASSPGQGYEKLFF. The CDR3 region has the DNA TGTGCCAGCAGTCCGGGACAGGGATACGAAAAACTGTTTTTT.

In this sample, this clone turned up a few times. The chain employs TRBV19 and TRBJ1-1; a possible D gene is TRBD1 (5 bases). Trimming removed 4 bases from V and 0 bases from J, with 12 bases in between. In germline, CDR1 is LNHDA, CDR2 SQIVND (reference sequence). The CDR3 runs to 15 residues. DNA of the CDR3: TGTGCCAGTAGTACCTCGACAGCCTTGAACACTGAAGCTTTCTTT. This encodes CASSTSTALNTEAFF.

This clone appeared a few times. This chain uses TRBV29-1 with TRBJ2-5; D gene ambiguous. Between the trimmed V and J ends, which lost 4 bases and 2 bases, there was a span of 11 bases. Germline V lookup: CDR1 SQVTM, CDR2 ANQGSEA. CDR3 length equals 13 residues. CDR3 residues: CSVVGRFQETQYF. The DNA of the CDR3 is TGCAGCGTTGTTGGCAGATTTCAAGAGACCCAGTACTTC.

This clone has only a few counts. This sequence joins TRBV5-5 and TRBJ1-1; D uncertain. This CDR3 contains 14 residues. Germline CDR1 and CDR2: SGHKS and YYEKEE (reference sequence). The ends were cut back, 1 base at V and 7 bases at J, with 14 bases in the middle. The DNA of the CDR3 is TGTGCCAGCAGCTTGCGAAGGCCAGGCTATGAAGCTTTCTTT. Its translation is CASSLRRPGYEAFF.

The CDR3 loop reads CATSRDATGVSPLHF. The CDR3 nucleotides are TGTGCCACCAGCAGAGACGCGACAGGGGTTTCACCCCTCCACTTT. The chain has TRBV15 and TRBJ1-6; 8 bases are a match to TRBD1. This CDR3 is built from 15 residues. Trimming took 0 bases from V and 9 from J; bases not matched to a gene: 4. Germline CDR1 LNHNV, CDR2 YYDKDF (reference sequence). Variable domain in full (rest from reference TRBV15 and TRBJ1-6): DAMVIQNPRYQVTQFGKPVTLSCSQTLNHNVMYWYQQKSSQAPKLLFHYYDKDFNNEADTPDNFQSRRPNTSFCFLDIRSPGLGDTAMYLCATSRDATGVSPLHFGNGTRLTVT.

This clone came up once. The rearrangement uses TRBV6-1 and TRBJ1-6; 9 bases are a match to TRBD1. The V segment lost 10 bases and the J segment 10 bases; nucleotides outside the gene matches: 14. The CDR3 has 15 amino acids. From germline, CDR1 is MNHNS and CDR2 SASEGT. CDR3 residues: CATQPGTGYQSPLHF. As DNA, the CDR3 is TGTGCCACTCAACCCGGGACAGGGTACCAATCACCCCTCCACTTT.

V usage is TRBV7-2 and J usage is TRBJ2-1; 12 bases are shared with TRBD2. This CDR3 is 16 amino acids long. After removal of 3 bases from V and 10 bases from J, the junction contained 10 bases not matched to a gene. Germline loops: CDR1 SGHTA, CDR2 FQGNSA. CDR3 loop: CASSLTTSGGLGEQFF. CDR3 sequence (DNA): TGTGCCAGCAGCTTGACAACTAGCGGGGGGCTCGGCGAGCAGTTCTTC.

The gene calls are TRBV4-1 and TRBJ2-3; D ambiguous. The CDR3 contains 16 residues. Germline CDR1 MGHRA, CDR2 YSYEKL. Trimming removed 2 bases from V and 0 bases from J, with 12 bases in between. The DNA of the CDR3 is TGCGCCAGCAGCCAAATAAATATCCTTAGCACAGATACGCAGTATTTT. This codes for CASSQINILSTDTQYF.

The chain employs TRBV6-5 and TRBJ1-5; D is possibly TRBD1 (5 bases). The CDR3 sequence is 16 residues long. Germline values: CDR1 MNHEY, CDR2 SVGAGI. The V and J ends lost 4 bases and 4 bases respectively, with 17 bases between them. The CDR3 region has the DNA TGTGCCAGCAGTTCCCCCGCCGGGGGAGGGAATCAGCCCCAGCATTTT. The encoded protein is CASSSPAGGGNQPQHF.

Note on this clone: At one of its ends the junction is not consistent with the germline gene, which may arise from a read error. This sequence joins TRBV27 and TRBJ2-4, with a tentative D call TRBD2 (6 bases). The CDR3 sequence is 12 residues long. CDR1 and CDR2 (germline): MNHEY, SMNVEV (reference sequence). In nucleotides, the CDR3 is TGTGCCAGTCGGGGGAATAGGAACAGTCAGTACTTC. Its protein product is CASRGNRNSQYF.

The chain is built from TRBV5-1 and TRBJ1-6, with TRBD1 matching 8 bases. This CDR3 is built from 15 residues. CDR1 and CDR2 from the germline V gene are SGHRS and YFSETQ. V lost 6 bases to trimming and J lost 7 bases; unmatched junction nucleotides: 9. The CDR3 DNA sequence: TGCGCCAGCACGGGACAGGCGAGGAGGAATTCACCCCTCCACTTT. Encoded protein: CASTGQARRNSPLHF. The full variable domain, rest sourced from reference TRBV5-1 and TRBJ1-6, is KAGVTQTPRYLIKTRGQQVTLSCSPISGHRSVSWYQQTPGQGLQFLFEYFSETQRNKGNFPGRFSGRQFSNSRSEMNVSTLELGDSALYLCASTGQARRNSPLHFGNGTRLTVT.

This clone was seen a handful of times. This chain joins TRBV6-1 and TRBJ2-7; 7 nucleotides line up with TRBD1. With V trimmed by 4 bases and J by 0 bases, 3 bases remained unmatched. This CDR3 region has 14 residues. CDR1 and CDR2 from the germline V gene are MNHNS and SASEGT. The DNA of the CDR3 is TGTGCCAGCAGTGTACAGGGGAGCTCCTACGAGCAGTACGTC. Translated, it gives CASSVQGSSYEQYV.

This chain links TRBV6-4 with TRBJ2-3, with TRBD1 matching over 10 bases. The germline V gene encodes CDR1 MRHNA and CDR2 SNTAGT. V lost 0 bases and J lost 0; bases outside the gene matches: 3. The CDR3 covers 17 residues. For the CDR3, the DNA is TGTGCCAGCAGTGACTCGACAGGGGGCTGGAGCACAGATACGCAGTATTTT. Translated: CASSDSTGGWSTDTQYF.

The V gene is TRBV7-9, the J gene TRBJ2-1; D gene ambiguous. This CDR3 has 14 residues. Between the trimmed V and J ends, which lost 4 bases and 7 bases, there was a span of 14 bases. The germline gives CDR1 SEHNR, CDR2 FQNEAQ (reference sequence). The CDR3: CASSSAATLNEQFF. Here the CDR3 DNA reads TGTGCCAGCAGCTCCGCGGCGACCTTAAATGAGCAGTTCTTC.

The chain joins TRBV7-9 to TRBJ1-2; weak D call: TRBD1 (5 bases). The germline V gene has CDR1 SEHNR and CDR2 FQNEAQ (reference sequence). CDR3 length: 14 amino acids. V was shortened by 5 bases and J by 5 bases, with 15 bases between the two germline ends. The CDR3 DNA follows: TGTGCCAGCAGCCCCGACCTAAGGGGATATGGCTACACCTTC. It translates to CASSPDLRGYGYTF.

The chain has TRBV7-2 and TRBJ2-5; 12 bases match TRBD2. CDR1 is SGHTA, CDR2 FQGNSA, per germline. With 2 bases clipped from V and 4 bases from J, the junction kept 11 bases outside the gene matches. The CDR3 sequence is 18 residues long. For the CDR3, the DNA is TGTGCCAGCAGCTTAAGTGTGGCTAGCGGGGGGGGTATAGAGACCCAGTACTTC. Translated, it gives CASSLSVASGGGIETQYF.

The chain uses TRBV7-2 and TRBJ1-6; D may be TRBD1 (6 bases). Germline CDR1 reads SGHTA; CDR2 reads FQGNSA. The CDR3 is 14 residues long. Trimming shortened V by 5 bases and J by 7 bases, and 12 bases separated the two germline ends. This CDR3 reads CASSPRGGNSPLHF. DNA of the CDR3: TGTGCCAGCAGCCCCAGGGGAGGGAATTCACCCCTCCACTTT.

The rearrangement uses TRBV6-6 and TRBJ1-2; tentative D call: TRBD1 (6 bases). The length of the CDR3 is 15 residues. V was shortened by 7 bases and J by 3 bases, with 18 bases between the two germline ends. The germline V gene encodes CDR1 MNHNY and CDR2 SVGAGI (reference sequence). DNA for the CDR3: TGTGCCAGCACAACCACCGGGGGGCGCGACTATGGCTACACCTTC. Its translation is CASTTTGGRDYGYTF.

This clone was seen a handful of times. The V call is TRBV7-9, the J call TRBJ2-5; a weak D match, TRBD1 (6 bases). This CDR3 comprises 16 residues. CDR1 and CDR2 (germline): SEHNR, FQNEAQ (reference sequence). The V gene lost 1 base and the J gene lost 1 base, with 13 bases spanning the gap. In DNA form, the CDR3 reads TGTGCCAGCAGCTTAGGGACAGAGGTTCTCCAAGAGACCCAGTACTTC. Translated, it gives CASSLGTEVLQETQYF.

The chain joins TRBV6-5 to TRBJ2-2; 8 bases agree with TRBD2. CDR3 length: 16 amino acids. V shed 0 bases, J shed 9 bases, and the junction held 9 bases outside the gene matches. Per germline, CDR1 MNHEY and CDR2 SVGAGI. DNA for the CDR3: TGTGCCAGCAGTTACTCGGTTATAGCTAGCGGGTGGGAGCTGTTTTTT. Translation: CASSYSVIASGWELFF.

This clone was found a few times. The chain joins TRBV4-1 to TRBJ1-1; D is uncertain. The CDR3 extends over 17 amino acids. Trimming shortened V by 2 bases and J by 5 bases, and 21 bases separated the two germline ends. Looked up from germline, CDR1 is MGHRA and CDR2 is YSYEKL. The CDR3 region is CASSQPASGRPKTEAFF. For the CDR3, the DNA is TGCGCCAGCAGCCAACCTGCTTCCGGGAGGCCCAAAACTGAAGCTTTCTTT.

V is TRBV6-5 and J is TRBJ1-1; D possibly corresponds to TRBD1 (5 bases). There are 15 residues in the CDR3. Germline-derived CDR1 and CDR2 are MNHEY and SVGAGI. V was pared by 1 base and J by 1 base, with 10 bases between. The CDR3 DNA is TGTGCCAGCAGTTACTATGGCAGGGAGAACACTGAAGCTTTCTTT. This sequence encodes CASSYYGRENTEAFF.

This sequence joins TRBV6-5 and TRBJ1-2, with D possibly matching TRBD1 (6 bases). Trimming shortened V by 6 bases and J by 4 bases, and 12 bases separated the two germline ends. This CDR3 region has 13 residues. Germline lookup yields CDR1 MNHEY and CDR2 SVGAGI. The DNA for the CDR3 is TGTGCCAGCAGCGTAGGCAGGGGCTATGGCTACACCTTC. The encoded protein is CASSVGRGYGYTF.

This clone has just a few counts. The V gene is TRBV6-4, the J gene TRBJ2-6, with TRBD1 identical over 7 bases. Germline V CDR1 and CDR2: MRHNA, SNTAGT. Germline trimming cut 5 bases from V and 8 bases from J; bases unmatched to any gene: 3. The CDR3 is 13 residues long. The CDR3 loop reads CASSSTGTNVLTF. CDR3 DNA sequence: TGTGCCAGCAGTTCGACAGGGACCAACGTCCTGACTTTC.

This clone is a singleton in its sample. V usage is TRBV18 and J usage is TRBJ2-1; TRBD2 agrees at 8 bases. The CDR3 has 16 amino acids. Germline V gene sequence: CDR1 KGHSH, CDR2 LQKENI. With 0 bases clipped from V and 1 base from J, the junction kept 2 bases outside the gene matches. CDR3 region: CASSPPGGGSYNEQFF. The CDR3 DNA reads as TGTGCCAGCTCACCACCTGGCGGGGGGTCCTACAATGAGCAGTTCTTC. The whole variable domain, remainder taken from reference TRBV18 and TRBJ2-1, is NAGVMQNPRHLVRRRGQEARLRCSPMKGHSHVYWYRQLPEEGLKFMVYLQKENIIDESGMPKERFSAEFPKEGPSILRIQQVVRGDSAAYFCASSPPGGGSYNEQFFGPGTRLTVL.

The chain is built from TRBV7-8 and TRBJ1-6, with D possibly TRBD1 on 6 matching bases. The CDR3 runs 13 residues. Deletions cut 5 bases from V and 7 bases from J, with 9 bases between. The germline V gene encodes CDR1 SGHVS and CDR2 FQNEAQ. CDR3 amino acids: CASSPGQNSPLHF. DNA for the CDR3: TGTGCCAGCAGCCCAGGACAGAATTCACCCCTCCACTTT.

V and J are TRBV4-2 and TRBJ2-2; TRBD2 aligns across 12 bases. From germline, CDR1 is LGHNA and CDR2 YNFKEQ. V shed 1 base, J shed 1 base, and the junction held 4 bases outside the gene matches. The CDR3 runs 18 residues. The CDR3 reads CASSQGLAGALNTGELFF. Written as DNA, the CDR3 is TGTGCCAGCAGCCAAGGACTAGCGGGGGCCCTGAACACCGGGGAGCTGTTTTTT.